The 29 T cell receptor beta chains below were found in one sample sequenced in a study of neurological immune-mediated disorders. TCRdb recomputed calls from the 5' RACE reads with MiXCR, one row per CDR3 protein. The sample has 27,000 or so distinct CDR3 sequences; roughly 15% are singletons. Source material: PBMCs. The receptors derive from a man aged 70 or older in good health.

At least ten counts were recorded for this clonotype. This chain joins TRBV4-3 and TRBJ2-6; 9 nucleotides match TRBD1. J was trimmed by 0 bases and V by 3 bases; bases with no gene match: 9. The CDR3 sequence is 19 residues long. CDR1 and CDR2 (germline): LGHNA, YSLEER. CDR3 sequence: CASSQGNTGGASGANVLTF. The DNA of the CDR3 is TGCGCCAGCAGCCAGGGAAATACAGGGGGCGCCTCTGGGGCCAACGTCCTGACTTTC.

By sample fraction, this clonotype is medium-sized. V and J are TRBV7-8 and TRBJ2-2; TRBD2 aligns across 7 bases. Germline assignment: CDR1 SGHVS and CDR2 FQNEAQ. Losses at the gene ends were 3 bases for V and 2 bases for J; bases not matched to a gene: 3. The CDR3 covers 15 residues. This CDR3 is CASSFGGSNTGELFF. The DNA for the CDR3 is TGTGCCAGCAGCTTCGGCGGGAGTAACACCGGGGAGCTGTTTTTT. Full variable domain (missing parts from reference TRBV7-8 and TRBJ2-2): GAGVSQSPRYKVAKRGQDVALRCDPISGHVSLFWYQQALGQGPEFLTYFQNEAQLDKSGLPSDRFFAERPEGSVSTLKIQRTQQEDSAVYLCASSFGGSNTGELFFGEGSRLTVL.

This clonotype was seen repeatedly, ten times or more. V gene TRBV7-9 combines with J gene TRBJ1-1; the D gene is possibly TRBD1 (5 bases). Germline lookup yields CDR1 SEHNR and CDR2 FQNEAQ (reference sequence). The CDR3 is 13 amino acids. The V end lost 1 base, the J end lost 7 bases, and 10 bases lay between the germline ends. The CDR3: CASSLGGTVEAFF. The CDR3 nucleotides are TGTGCCAGCAGCTTAGGTGGGACGGTTGAAGCTTTCTTT. Filled out from reference TRBV7-9 and TRBJ1-1, the complete variable domain reads DTGVSQNPRHKITKRGQNVTFRCDPISEHNRLYWYRQTLGQGPEFLTYFQNEAQLEKSRLLSDRFSAERPKGSFSTLEIQRTEQGDSAMYLCASSLGGTVEAFFGQGTRLTVV.

This clonotype showed up many times. The chain links TRBV5-6 to TRBJ2-7; 13 bases match TRBD2. The junction had 0 bases not matched to a gene; V was cut back by 4 bases and J by 2 bases. CDR1 is SGHDT, CDR2 YYEEEE, per germline. The CDR3 consists of 14 residues. Here the CDR3 reads CASSGTSGAYEQYF. The CDR3 coding sequence is TGTGCCAGCAGCGGGACTAGCGGGGCCTACGAGCAGTACTTC.

This clonotype was seen repeatedly, ten times or more. The chain is built from TRBV9 and TRBJ1-2; 8 positions match TRBD1. V trimming: 4 bases; J trimming: 4 bases; junction bases outside the gene matches: 9. This CDR3 spans 15 amino acids. Germline lookup yields CDR1 SGDLS and CDR2 YYNGEE. CDR3 residues: CASSQQGVTFYGYTF. DNA of the CDR3: TGTGCCAGCAGCCAACAGGGGGTCACCTTCTATGGCTACACCTTC.

The V gene is TRBV18, the J gene TRBJ2-1, with TRBD2 matching over 8 bases. From germline, CDR1 is KGHSH and CDR2 LQKENI. The CDR3 is made up of 17 amino acids. The trim removed 2 bases at V and 3 bases at J, leaving 9 bases unmatched. Here the CDR3 DNA reads TGTGCCAGCTCACCAAGCGGCCGGGAGGGCCTCTACAATGAGCAGTTCTTC. It yields the protein CASSPSGREGLYNEQFF.

This clonotype appeared many times. This chain uses TRBV19 with TRBJ1-2, with 8 bases matching TRBD1. This CDR3 has 13 residues. Looked up from germline, CDR1 is LNHDA and CDR2 is SQIVND (reference sequence). V trimming: 6 bases; J trimming: 4 bases; junction bases outside the gene matches: 4. The CDR3 loop reads CASSMTGVYGYTF. CDR3 DNA: TGTGCCAGTAGCATGACAGGGGTCTATGGCTACACCTTC. The complete variable domain, with remaining parts taken from reference TRBV19 and TRBJ1-2, reads DGGITQSPKYLFRKEGQNVTLSCEQNLNHDAMYWYRQDPGQGLRLIYYSQIVNDFQKGDIAEGYSVSREKKESFPLTVTSAQKNPTAFYLCASSMTGVYGYTFGSGTRLTVV.

This clonotype came up many times. This chain connects TRBV29-1 to TRBJ2-7, with TRBD1 matching 7 bases. The CDR3 has 14 amino acids. V gave up 7 bases and J gave up 0 bases; unmatched junction bases: 9. Germline V gene lookup returns CDR1 SQVTM and CDR2 ANQGSEA. CDR3 in DNA: TGCAGCGCCACCGGACAGGCCAGCTCCTACGAGCAGTACTTC. This codes for CSATGQASSYEQYF.

This clonotype was recorded many times. This chain links TRBV6-2 or TRBV6-3 with TRBJ1-1; the D is unclear. The V gene's germline CDR1 is MNHEY and CDR2 SVGEGT. This CDR3 is 14 amino acids long. With 7 bases removed from V and 0 bases from J, the gap between germline ends came to 12 bases. Here the CDR3 DNA reads TGTGCCAGCACTCCCGCAATCCTGAACACTGAAGCTTTCTTT. Its protein is CASTPAILNTEAFF.

In its sample, this clonotype was seen once. Because the CDR3 is missing its conserved closing phenylalanine or tryptophan, this is likely a read error. This rearrangement joins TRBV5-1 to TRBJ2-1, with D unclear. The CDR3 consists of 13 residues. Germline CDR1 reads SGHRS; CDR2 reads YFSETQ. The CDR3 DNA reads TGCGCTAGCAGCCCATCTACATACAATGAGCAGTTCTTA. Encoded protein: CASSPSTYNEQFL.

This clonotype was observed at least ten times. The CDR3 sequence is CASSYREGTEAFF. CDR3 nucleotide sequence: TGTGCCAGCAGCTACAGGGAAGGGACTGAAGCTTTCTTT. The gene calls are TRBV6-4 and TRBJ1-1; D might be TRBD1 (6 bases). CDR1 MRHNA and CDR2 SNTAGT come from the germline V gene. The CDR3 contains 13 residues. V dropped 6 bases and J dropped 5 bases, with 13 bases sitting between them.

Many counts were recorded for this clonotype. The chain joins TRBV3-1 to TRBJ1-1; D call uncertain. V was clipped by 0 bases and J by 4 bases, with 9 bases between them. The CDR3 is 14 residues long. Germline V CDR1 and CDR2: LGHDT, YNNKEL (reference sequence). The DNA of the CDR3 is TGTGCCAGCAGCCAAGAATATGGGGTCACTGAAGCTTTCTTT. This codes for CASSQEYGVTEAFF.

This clonotype was found many times. This chain uses TRBV5-1 with TRBJ2-3; D gene unclear. The CDR3 runs to 11 residues. The V end was cut by 0 bases, the J end by 6 bases, with 2 bases between. The V gene's germline CDR1 is SGHRS and CDR2 YFSETQ. CDR3 in DNA: TGCGCCAGCAGCTTGGCTGATACGCAGTATTTT. This encodes CASSLADTQYF.

Many counts were recorded for this clonotype. The chain recombines TRBV5-5 with TRBJ1-5; 7 bases are a match to TRBD1. J was trimmed by 3 bases and V by 0 bases; bases with no gene match: 12. Per germline, CDR1 SGHKS and CDR2 YYEKEE (reference sequence). The CDR3 loop spans 18 amino acids. CDR3 sequence reads: CASSLASFRQGPNQPQHF. In nucleotides, the CDR3 is TGTGCCAGCAGCTTGGCCTCCTTTCGACAGGGCCCCAATCAGCCCCAGCATTTT.

This clonotype came up once. This chain joins TRBV5-1 and TRBJ2-6; D is ambiguous. The V end was cut by 2 bases, the J end by 3 bases, with 9 bases between. Per the germline V gene, CDR1 is SGHRS and CDR2 is YFSETQ. The CDR3 sequence is 15 residues long. As DNA, the CDR3 is TGCGCCAGCAGCTTAGACCTCCATGGGGCCAACGTCCTGACTTTC. It translates to CASSLDLHGANVLTF.

Many counts were recorded for this clonotype. This chain connects TRBV4-3 to TRBJ1-2, with 11 positions matching TRBD1. Germline-derived CDR1 and CDR2 are LGHNA and YSLEER. V lost 6 bases to trimming and J lost 7 bases; unmatched junction nucleotides: 13. The CDR3 runs 16 residues. DNA of the CDR3: TGCGCCAGCAGACGAGGAATCGGACAGGGGGCTTCTGGCTACACCTTC. This codes for CASRRGIGQGASGYTF.

V is TRBV7-8 and J is TRBJ2-3, with 12 bases matching TRBD2. Germline CDR1 reads SGHVS; CDR2 reads FQNEAQ. There are 15 residues in the CDR3. V was clipped by 5 bases and J by 6 bases; unmatched bases: 6. The CDR3, as DNA: TGTGCCAGCAGCCCTAGCGGGGGGGCCTGGGATACGCAGTATTTT. It yields the protein CASSPSGGAWDTQYF.

The table lists this clonotype with many counts. The V and J genes are TRBV7-2 and TRBJ2-3; 7 bases are a match to TRBD1. Losses at the gene ends were 5 bases for V and 1 base for J; bases not matched to a gene: 9. Germline lookup yields CDR1 SGHTA and CDR2 FQGNSA. This CDR3 is 16 amino acids long. The CDR3 bases are TGTGCCAGCAGCAGATGGACAGGTGGTGGCACAGATACGCAGTATTTT. It is translated as CASSRWTGGGTDTQYF.

This clonotype was detected ten times or more. The chain links TRBV25-1 to TRBJ2-7, with TRBD2 identical over 10 bases. In germline, CDR1 is MGHDK, CDR2 SYGVNS. Germline trimming cut 2 bases from V and 2 bases from J; bases unmatched to any gene: 9. CDR3 length: 17 amino acids. Written as DNA, the CDR3 is TGTGCCAGCAGTGAAAGCGTGTGGGGGACTAGCGCCTACGAGCAGTACTTC. Amino acid sequence: CASSESVWGTSAYEQYF.

Ten or more counts support this clonotype. This rearrangement joins TRBV24-1 to TRBJ2-1; D is perhaps TRBD2 (7 bases). Trimming stripped 7 bases from V and 6 bases from J, with 18 bases between. The germline CDR1 and CDR2 sequences are KGHDR and SFDVKD. CDR3 length: 15 amino acids. Written as DNA, the CDR3 is TGTGCCACCAGAACGGGGGGCCCACGGGGCAATGAGCAGTTCTTC. Translating it yields CATRTGGPRGNEQFF.

With regard to this clonotype: A much larger clone sits a single nucleotide away, making a read error possible. The V call is TRBV6-6, the J call TRBJ2-1; D might be TRBD2 (5 bases). V lost 5 bases and J 3 bases, leaving 14 bases between the germline ends. CDR1 is MNHNY and CDR2 is SVGAGI in the germline V gene (reference sequence). The CDR3 has 15 residues. Here the CDR3 reads CASSQALAYYNEQFF. CDR3 bases: TGTGCCAGCAGTCAAGCTCTAGCATACTACAATGAGCAGTTCTTC.

This clonotype occurred many times. The chain is built from TRBV7-2 and TRBJ2-2, with 12 bases matching TRBD2. There are 17 residues in the CDR3. V lost 5 bases, J lost 4 bases, and 8 bases stayed unmatched. Germline assignment: CDR1 SGHTA and CDR2 FQGNSA. CDR3 nucleotide sequence: TGTGCCAGCAGCCTCGTCCCTAGCGGGGGGGCCACCGGGGAGCTGTTTTTT. Residues: CASSLVPSGGATGELFF.

This clonotype was seen repeatedly, ten times or more. The chain recombines TRBV5-1 with TRBJ2-2, with 8 bases identical to TRBD1. CDR3 length equals 15 residues. Germline lookup yields CDR1 SGHRS and CDR2 YFSETQ. V was pared by 4 bases and J by 6 bases, with 8 bases of the junction left unmatched. As DNA, the CDR3 is TGCGCCAGCAGCCCGCAGGGGGCCGGGCCCGGGGAGCTGTTTTTT. Residues: CASSPQGAGPGELFF.

In its sample, this clonotype was seen many times. This rearrangement joins TRBV20-1 to TRBJ2-3; 9 nucleotides match TRBD1. The germline V gene has CDR1 DFQATT and CDR2 SNEGSKA (reference sequence). With 2 bases clipped from V and 3 bases from J, the junction kept 3 bases outside the gene matches. There are 14 residues in the CDR3. The CDR3 here is CSARRGQGTDTQYF. The CDR3 region has the DNA TGCAGTGCTAGAAGGGGACAGGGAACAGATACGCAGTATTTT.

This clonotype was recorded many times. This chain connects TRBV7-2 to TRBJ1-2, with 11 bases lining up with TRBD1. CDR3 length: 14 residues. Germline CDR1 and CDR2: SGHTA and FQGNSA. V lost 5 bases and J lost 4; bases outside the gene matches: 3. The CDR3 spells CASSEDRGPYGYTF. The CDR3 DNA reads TGTGCCAGCAGCGAGGACAGGGGGCCCTATGGCTACACCTTC.

This clonotype was seen at least ten times. The chain recombines TRBV7-7 with TRBJ2-5; D remains ambiguous. Germline CDR1 is SSHAT and CDR2 is FNYEAQ (reference sequence). This CDR3 spans 15 amino acids. V lost 2 bases and J 5 bases, leaving 15 bases between the germline ends. The CDR3 nucleotides read TGTGCCAGCAGCTTAAACAGTCAAATCTCGGAGACCCAGTACTTC. Amino acid sequence: CASSLNSQISETQYF. The variable domain in full, with the rest retrieved from reference TRBV7-7 and TRBJ2-5, is GAGVSQSPRYKVTKRGQDVTLRCDPISSHATLYWYQQALGQGPEFLTYFNYEAQPDKSGLPSDRFSAERPEGSISTLTIQRTEQRDSAMYRCASSLNSQISETQYFGPGTRLLVL.

Many counts were recorded for this clonotype. The chain combines TRBV4-3 with TRBJ2-3; D is undetermined. The V and J ends lost 4 bases and 2 bases respectively, with 7 bases between them. The CDR3 sequence is 13 residues long. Germline V gene sequence: CDR1 LGHNA, CDR2 YSLEER. CDR3 nucleotides: TGCGCCAGCAGCCTAGACAACACAGATACGCAGTATTTT. It encodes CASSLDNTDTQYF.

The table lists this clonotype with many counts. CDR3 region: CASSQGGGADTQYF. The CDR3 bases are TGCGCCAGCAGCCAAGGGGGGGGGGCAGATACGCAGTATTTT. The chain uses TRBV4-3 and TRBJ2-3; TRBD2 agrees at 7 bases. The CDR3 has 14 amino acids. Germline V gives CDR1 LGHNA, CDR2 YSLEER. V was pared by 1 base and J by 4 bases, with 2 bases of the junction left unmatched.

This clonotype was recorded many times. This rearrangement joins TRBV14 to TRBJ2-5; D is perhaps TRBD2 (6 bases). V was pared by 3 bases and J by 5 bases, with 13 bases between. From germline, CDR1 is SGHDN and CDR2 FVKESK. The CDR3 totals 14 residues. CDR3 region: CASSHRAGRETQYF. The DNA of the CDR3 is TGTGCCAGCAGCCACCGGGCAGGGAGGGAGACCCAGTACTTC. Filled out from reference TRBV14 and TRBJ2-5, the complete variable domain reads EAGVTQFPSHSVIEKGQTVTLRCDPISGHDNLYWYRRVMGKEIKFLLHFVKESKQDESGMPNNRFLAERTGGTYSTLKVQPAELEDSGVYFCASSHRAGRETQYFGPGTRLLVL.